This passage covers 14 T cell receptor beta chains from one sample sequenced in a study of T cells after yellow fever vaccination (dated by TCRdb to 2018 to 2020). Library preparation used 5' RACE. Sequencing used an Illumina HiSeq 2500. Using fastp trimming at Q25 and MiXCR clonotype assembly, TCRdb reanalyzed the public sequencing data and kept in-frame beta chains. Identical CDR3 protein sequences are pooled into one entry, listed with their most common genes and DNA. Counted in this sample were some 100,000 distinct CDR3 sequences; about 8.2% of them appeared once. 16% of the sample belongs to the ten largest clones. The sample's treatment or condition label, in plain terms: live attenuated yellow fever vaccine strain. The source material was CD8+ T cells not binding an NS4B(214-222) dextramer, sorted from PBMCs, sampled around 15 days after the first yellow fever vaccination. This specimen's cell subset or site label, interpreted: NS4B epitope dextramer-negative CD8 T cells. The receptors derive from a man aged 18 to 29 who received the YFV17D yellow fever vaccine.

The chain combines TRBV11-2 with TRBJ2-1; D gene unclear. CDR3 length equals 15 residues. Per germline, CDR1 SGHAT and CDR2 FQNNGV. The ends were cut back, 0 bases at V and 0 bases at J, with 6 bases in the middle. CDR3 region: CASSLEVSSYNEQFF. As DNA, the CDR3 is TGTGCCAGCAGCTTAGAGGTCAGCTCCTACAATGAGCAGTTCTTC.

The V gene is TRBV7-9, the J gene TRBJ2-7; possible D gene TRBD2, 6 bases. V gave up 5 bases and J gave up 3 bases, with 11 bases separating them. Germline V gives CDR1 SEHNR, CDR2 FQNEAQ (reference sequence). CDR3 size: 13 residues. DNA for the CDR3: TGTGCCAGCAGCCCCCCGGGGGACTACGAGCAGTACGTC. Amino acids: CASSPPGDYEQYV.

A few counts support this clonotype. J is TRBJ2-3 and V is TRBV7-8; D perhaps matches TRBD2 (6 bases). The germline CDR1 and CDR2 sequences are SGHVS and FQNEAQ. Between the trimmed V and J ends, which lost 1 base and 11 bases, there was a span of 16 bases. The CDR3 loop spans 14 amino acids. Written as DNA, the CDR3 is TGTGCCAGCAGCTTAGAGTGGCCACTAGCCGGGCAGTATTTT. It yields the protein CASSLEWPLAGQYF.

The V and J genes are TRBV7-2 and TRBJ2-3; 12 nucleotides align to TRBD2. CDR3 length: 15 amino acids. From germline, CDR1 is SGHTA and CDR2 FQGNSA. Trimming at V came to 5 bases and at J to 4 bases, leaving 4 bases not matched to a gene. CDR3 in amino acids: CASSGPSGGADTQYF. CDR3 nucleotides: TGTGCCAGCAGCGGACCTAGCGGGGGGGCAGATACGCAGTATTTT.

The chain couples TRBV5-1 to TRBJ1-1, with 9 bases identical to TRBD1. CDR3 size: 16 residues. Germline values: CDR1 SGHRS, CDR2 YFSETQ. Trimming at V came to 0 bases and at J to 0 bases, leaving 3 bases not matched to a gene. CDR3 protein: CASSLDRGRVNTEAFF. The CDR3 coding sequence is TGCGCCAGCAGCTTGGACAGGGGGCGCGTGAACACTGAAGCTTTCTTT. Variable domain in full (rest from reference TRBV5-1 and TRBJ1-1): KAGVTQTPRYLIKTRGQQVTLSCSPISGHRSVSWYQQTPGQGLQFLFEYFSETQRNKGNFPGRFSGRQFSNSRSEMNVSTLELGDSALYLCASSLDRGRVNTEAFFGQGTRLTVV.

The rearrangement links TRBV2 to TRBJ2-1; D unresolved. Germline V gives CDR1 SNHLY, CDR2 FYNNEI. The germline V and J ends were trimmed by 7 bases and 5 bases, with 9 bases remaining between them. This CDR3 contains 12 residues. CDR3 bases: TGTGCCAGCAAAAAAGGGAACAATGAGCAGTTCTTC. Translation gives CASKKGNNEQFF.

This clonotype was seen only a few times. The rearrangement joins TRBV11-1 to TRBJ2-4, with no clear D. Germline V CDR1 and CDR2: SGHAT, FQDESV (reference sequence). The CDR3 is 18 residues long. The V and J ends lost 0 bases and 1 base respectively, with 16 bases between them. The CDR3 loop is CASSLAGTSRRAKNIQYF. CDR3 in DNA: TGTGCCAGCAGCTTAGCGGGTACGTCCCGGCGGGCCAAAAACATTCAGTACTTC.

The chain recombines TRBV4-3 with TRBJ1-1; 8 bases are shared with TRBD1. Germline V CDR1 and CDR2: LGHNA, YSLEER. The V segment lost 3 bases and the J segment 2 bases; nucleotides outside the gene matches: 8. This CDR3 region has 16 residues. CDR3 DNA sequence: TGCGCCAGCAGCCAGGGCCGGACAGGGTTTAACACTGAAGCTTTCTTT. Its protein product is CASSQGRTGFNTEAFF.

Only a few counts were recorded for this clonotype. The chain combines TRBV12-3 or TRBV12-4 with TRBJ1-5, with TRBD1 matching 10 bases. CDR3 size: 15 residues. After removal of 2 bases from V and 6 bases from J, the junction contained 4 bases not matched to a gene. The CDR3 nucleotides are TGTGCCAGCAGTTTATGGGACAGGGGCGGTCAGCCCCAGCATTTT. Translation gives CASSLWDRGGQPQHF.

This clonotype has at least ten counts. V and J are TRBV28 and TRBJ2-1, with 8 bases lining up with TRBD1. Germline-derived CDR1 and CDR2 are MDHEN and SYDVKM. J was trimmed by 8 bases and V by 6 bases; bases with no gene match: 9. The CDR3 length is 14 residues. CDR3 sequence reads: CASRAGQGRDEQFF. The CDR3 DNA reads TGTGCCAGCAGGGCAGGACAGGGCCGGGATGAGCAGTTCTTC.

This clonotype was seen a few times. This chain joins TRBV6-1 and TRBJ2-5; possibly TRBD2 for D (6 bases). This CDR3 spans 15 amino acids. V lost 6 bases and J lost 5, with 19 bases in between. Per germline, CDR1 MNHNS and CDR2 SASEGT. For the CDR3, the DNA is TGTGCCAGCAGCCTCTGGGCTAGCGAGGGGGAGACCCAGTACTTC. The encoded protein is CASSLWASEGETQYF.

V gene TRBV4-3 combines with J gene TRBJ2-2; TRBD1 agrees at 10 bases. The junction had 5 bases not matched to a gene; V was cut back by 0 bases and J by 7 bases. The V gene's germline CDR1 is LGHNA and CDR2 YSLEER. The CDR3 runs to 16 residues. CDR3 DNA: TGCGCCAGCAGCCAAGATGGGACAGGGGAGAACGGGGAGCTGTTTTTT. Translating it yields CASSQDGTGENGELFF.

The rearrangement links TRBV4-1 to TRBJ1-1; D is undetermined. CDR1 and CDR2 from the germline V gene are MGHRA and YSYEKL. The CDR3 runs 14 residues. V lost 4 bases and J 5 bases, leaving 14 bases between the germline ends. CDR3 in DNA: TGCGCCAGCAGCCCCGACGATGGGGTGACTGAAGCTTTCTTT. Protein sequence: CASSPDDGVTEAFF.

This sequence joins TRBV7-8 and TRBJ2-3, with D possibly TRBD2 on 6 matching bases. V gave up 1 base and J gave up 1 base, with 12 bases separating them. Germline-derived CDR1 and CDR2 are SGHVS and FQNEAQ. The CDR3 has 16 amino acids. For the CDR3, the DNA is TGTGCCAGCAGCTTAGTATGGCCTAGCGGCACAGATACGCAGTATTTT. Translated, it gives CASSLVWPSGTDTQYF.